Included here is one T cell receptor beta chain sequence, with context. Its antigen is currently unknown. The donors, nominally healthy at sampling, likely had unrecorded immune exposures. It was with 60 Vbeta and 13 Jbeta primers that the PCR ran. Data came from immunoSEQ multiplex PCR; TCRdb stores just in-frame clones and leaves some out. The sample carries some 180,000 clones, more than 65% recorded once. The CDR3 contains 13 residues. From germline, CDR1 is SGHVS and CDR2 FQNEAQ. Trimming cost V 2 bases and J 10 bases, with 12 bases left between them. The sample originates from a study of cytomegalovirus exposure and HLA in healthy donors. Study-wide results and caveats: Researchers counted around 180 TCR beta chains as cytomegalovirus-associated.

Material for sequencing was PBMCs. This chain links TRBV7-8 with TRBJ2-1; D not certain. This receptor was obtained from a girl aged 2-15 years in good health and CMV-seropositive. Written as DNA, the CDR3 is TGTGCCAGCAGCTTATTAAGGCGCAGGGAGCAGTTCTTC. This codes for CASSLLRRREQFF.